This T cell receptor (beta chain) originates from a study of tumor-infiltrating lymphocytes in primary liver carcinoma. Findings and limits, study-wide: Appearing in all five tumor regions was true of only about 7.5-24% of top clones.

Concerning this clonotype itself: The target antigen is unknown.

Joint extraction of RNA and DNA used about 17-30 mg of bulk tissue that was unsorted. Chronic HBV infection affected patients, none of whom had received treatment. V trimming: 4 bases; J trimming: 3 bases; junction bases outside the gene matches: 6. Germline-derived CDR1 and CDR2 are MDHEN and SYDVKM. The CDR3 is 14 residues long. With a constant-region primer, TCR beta cDNA was made from around 520 ng of total RNA. Three-round nested multiplex PCR performed with slightly modified ARM-PCR produced the TCR beta libraries. TRBV1-TRBV30 forward primers paired with a C-beta reverse primer were used in the first two PCR rounds, which ran roughly 9 cycles each. Via MiXCR, TCRdb re-called the multiplex PCR reads, giving one row per CDR3 protein. The profile shows approximately 74,000 distinct CDR3 sequences, about two thirds of them singletons.

The V gene is TRBV28, the J gene TRBJ2-7; 7 positions match TRBD2. Sequencing was done on a sample of liver tumor tissue from sampling region 4. Subset of the sample: tumor region T4, right-lateral pole. The sequence derives from a woman in her sixties with primary liver carcinoma and hepatitis B virus infection. The CDR3 region is CASSSPGLLYEQYF. The DNA of the CDR3 is TGTGCCAGCAGTTCCCCGGGACTACTCTACGAGCAGTACTTC. Based on the CDR3 plus reference TRBV28 and TRBJ2-7, the full variable domain is DVKVTQSSRYLVKRTGEKVFLECVQDMDHENMFWYRQDPGLGLRLIYFSYDVKMKEKGDIPEGYSVSREKKERFSLILESASTNQTSMYLCASSSPGLLYEQYFGPGTRLTVT.